These 25 T cell receptor beta chains came from one sample sequenced in a study of T cells in Graves' hyperthyroidism and ophthalmopathy (dated by TCRdb to the late 2010s). Library preparation used multiplex PCR. The sample was run on an Illumina HiSeq 2000. The TCR beta CDR3 regions were amplified from the RNA transcripts. The TCR CDR3 was subjected to a first round of RT-PCR using the HTBI primer set and the Qiagen OneStep RT-PCR kit. Through fastp at Q25 and MiXCR, TCRdb rebuilt clones from the public reads, retaining in-frame beta chains. Records with the same CDR3 protein are collapsed into one entry carrying the most frequent genes and DNA. The sample profile shows 380,000 or so distinct CDR3 sequences; about a fifth of them were found once. The ten biggest clones cover around 3.6% of the sample. Sequenced: blood. These receptors all stem from a woman younger than 30 with Graves' hyperthyroidism.

This clonotype was found a few times. Written as DNA, the CDR3 is TGTGCCAGCAGCTTAGTGTCCGGGCTGGAGACCCAGTACTTC. This gives the protein CASSLVSGLETQYF. The V gene is TRBV7-2, the J gene TRBJ2-5, with D uncertain. V was pared by 1 base and J by 5 bases, with 11 bases between. The CDR3 length is 14 residues. CDR1 and CDR2 (germline): SGHTA, FQGNSA.

Worth noting for this clonotype: This could be a read error, since a much larger clone is one nucleotide away. The chain carries TRBV5-1 and TRBJ2-6; D is uncertain. Germline values: CDR1 SGHRS, CDR2 YFSETQ. This CDR3 region has 13 residues. V lost 0 bases to trimming and J lost 5 bases, with 3 bases between them. CDR3 bases: TGCGCCAGCAGCTTGGATAGGGCCAACGTCCTGACTTTC. Amino acids: CASSLDRANVLTF.

This clonotype was seen many times. The chain uses TRBV6-1 and TRBJ1-6; D is ambiguous. Germline CDR1 reads MNHNS; CDR2 reads SASEGT. This CDR3 has 14 residues. V was clipped by 8 bases and J by 2 bases, with 10 bases between them. The CDR3 region is CASRVGPYNSPLHF. CDR3 sequence (DNA): TGTGCCAGCCGAGTAGGGCCCTATAATTCACCCCTCCACTTT.

This clonotype was picked up many times. V gene TRBV24-1 combines with J gene TRBJ1-1; 7 bases align to TRBD1. Losses at the gene ends were 11 bases for V and 1 base for J; bases not matched to a gene: 12. The CDR3 runs 15 residues. Germline values: CDR1 KGHDR, CDR2 SFDVKD. The CDR3 coding sequence is TGTGCCATTTACAGGGGAACAGAGCGGAACACTGAAGCTTTCTTT. Amino acids: CAIYRGTERNTEAFF.

This clonotype has a count of ten or more. The chain's CDR3 is CSVLPWDGVGYTF. In DNA, the CDR3 is TGCAGCGTTCTTCCCTGGGACGGAGTTGGCTACACCTTC. V is TRBV29-1 and J is TRBJ1-2; D is perhaps TRBD1 (5 bases). This CDR3 spans 13 amino acids. V was cut by 5 bases and J by 7 bases, with 17 bases left in between. Per germline, CDR1 SQVTM and CDR2 ANQGSEA.

At least ten counts were recorded for this clonotype. The chain uses TRBV6-4 and TRBJ2-2; D remains ambiguous. Trimming left V 3 bases short and J 7 bases short, with 12 bases between. Germline V gene data show CDR1 as MRHNA and CDR2 as SNTAGT. The CDR3 loop spans 14 amino acids. The chain's CDR3 is CASSEAAENGELFF. DNA of the CDR3: TGTGCCAGCAGTGAAGCTGCGGAGAACGGGGAGCTGTTTTTT.

This clonotype was seen only once. The CDR3 DNA reads TGTGCCAGCAGCAAGCGGACGGATCATGGCTACACCTTC. Translation: CASSKRTDHGYTF. The chain has TRBV2 and TRBJ1-2; no definite D call. With 6 bases removed from V and 6 bases from J, the gap between germline ends came to 14 bases. Looked up from germline, CDR1 is SNHLY and CDR2 is FYNNEI. The CDR3 has 13 residues. Together with reference TRBV2 and TRBJ1-2, the CDR3 gives the full variable domain: EPEVTQTPSHQVTQMGQEVILRCVPISNHLYFYWYRQILGQKVEFLVSFYNNEISEKSEIFDDQFSVERPDGSNFTLKIRSTKLEDSAMYFCASSKRTDHGYTFGSGTRLTVV.

This clonotype has just a few counts. The chain is built from TRBV6-5 and TRBJ2-3, with 8 bases fitting TRBD1. Germline assignment: CDR1 MNHEY and CDR2 SVGAGI. J gave up 6 bases and V 0 bases, and 2 bases lay outside the gene matches. CDR3 size: 14 residues. CDR3 sequence (DNA): TGTGCCAGCAGTTACTCCCAGGGGGCGGATACGCAGTATTTT. Protein sequence: CASSYSQGADTQYF.

This clonotype was seen at least ten times. The chain couples TRBV20-1 to TRBJ2-5; D is tentatively TRBD1 or TRBD2 (5 bases each). This CDR3 is built from 13 residues. Germline CDR1 reads DFQATT; CDR2 reads SNEGSKA (reference sequence). The V and J ends lost 7 bases and 5 bases respectively, with 17 bases between them. CDR3 in amino acids: CSGPLPGAETQYF. The CDR3 bases are TGCAGTGGACCCCTGCCCGGGGCGGAGACCCAGTACTTC.

V usage is TRBV12-3 or TRBV12-4 and J usage is TRBJ1-2; 9 nucleotides agree with TRBD1. The CDR3 extends over 16 amino acids. The V gene end was trimmed by 6 bases and the J gene end by 3 bases; junction bases not matched to a gene: 11. The CDR3 here is CASSPAGTGLHYGYTF. As DNA, the CDR3 is TGTGCCAGCAGCCCAGCCGGGACAGGGTTGCACTATGGCTACACCTTC.

This clonotype was detected ten times or more. This chain uses TRBV15 with TRBJ1-2, with 9 bases that match TRBD1. This CDR3 comprises 14 residues. Germline-derived CDR1 and CDR2 are LNHNV and YYDKDF (reference sequence). V trimming: 8 bases; J trimming: 5 bases; junction bases outside the gene matches: 9. CDR3 in DNA: TGTGCCACCGATCCGGGACAGGGAAATTATGGCTACACCTTC. Its translation is CATDPGQGNYGYTF.

This clonotype appeared many times. The chain has TRBV6-5 and TRBJ2-5; 11 positions agree with TRBD1. V lost 6 bases and J lost 5; bases outside the gene matches: 5. CDR1 and CDR2 from the germline V gene are MNHEY and SVGAGI. The length of the CDR3 is 14 residues. The CDR3 loop reads CASRRTGGWETQYF. The CDR3 DNA follows: TGTGCCAGCAGAAGGACAGGGGGCTGGGAGACCCAGTACTTC.

The chain links TRBV20-1 to TRBJ2-5; 11 bases are shared with TRBD2. Looked up from germline, CDR1 is DFQATT and CDR2 is SNEGSKA (reference sequence). The J segment lost 6 bases and the V segment lost 2 bases, leaving 5 bases of the junction unmatched. The CDR3 consists of 14 residues. In DNA form, the CDR3 reads TGCAGTGCTAGACCTCCTAGCGGGGGGAAGACCCAGTACTTC. Protein sequence: CSARPPSGGKTQYF.

This clonotype was recorded at least ten times. The CDR3 here is CASSYTGAWNQPQHF. CDR3 in DNA: TGCGCCAGCAGCTACACAGGGGCTTGGAATCAGCCCCAGCATTTT. V gene TRBV5-1 combines with J gene TRBJ1-5; 7 bases line up with TRBD1. Trimming removed 3 bases from V and 4 bases from J; junction bases left unmatched: 7. This CDR3 has 15 residues. The germline V gene has CDR1 SGHRS and CDR2 YFSETQ.

To note about this clonotype: A much larger clone differs from this one at a single base, so this may be a read error. This sequence joins TRBV20-1 and TRBJ2-7; D unclear. Germline lookup yields CDR1 DFQATT and CDR2 SNEGSKA (reference sequence). The CDR3 is 15 residues long. The CDR3 DNA follows: TGCAGTGCTAGAGATCTCGGCCCTCCCCCCTACGAGCAGTGCTTC. Protein: CSARDLGPPPYEQCF.

This clonotype was observed at least ten times. The chain combines TRBV6-5 with TRBJ2-7; D possibly corresponds to TRBD2 (6 bases). The V end was cut by 2 bases, the J end by 2 bases, with 10 bases between. Germline V gene data show CDR1 as MNHEY and CDR2 as SVGAGI. The CDR3 is made up of 14 amino acids. The CDR3, as DNA: TGTGCCAGCAGTTACACCCGACTAGCCTACGAGCAGTACTTC. It encodes CASSYTRLAYEQYF.

The genes are TRBV20-1 and TRBJ2-2; 14 bases align to TRBD2. V gave up 4 bases and J gave up 6 bases; unmatched junction bases: 7. Germline assignment: CDR1 DFQATT and CDR2 SNEGSKA (reference sequence). The CDR3 covers 16 residues. The CDR3 region is CSATPTSGGASGELFF. The CDR3, as DNA: TGCAGTGCTACCCCGACTAGCGGGGGGGCATCCGGGGAGCTGTTTTTT.

This clonotype was seen at least ten times. The chain couples TRBV6-1 to TRBJ2-5, with 9 bases aligning to TRBD1. Germline values: CDR1 MNHNS, CDR2 SASEGT. The V segment lost 6 bases and the J segment 7 bases; nucleotides outside the gene matches: 9. The CDR3 extends over 14 amino acids. CDR3 loop: CASSRDRASGTQYF. The CDR3, as DNA: TGTGCCAGCAGCAGGGACAGGGCGTCCGGGACCCAGTACTTC.

Ten or more counts support this clonotype. The rearrangement links TRBV12-3 or TRBV12-4 to TRBJ1-5; a weak D match, TRBD1 (5 bases). The germline V and J ends were trimmed by 3 bases and 2 bases, with 14 bases remaining between them. This CDR3 has 16 residues. CDR3 nucleotide sequence: TGTGCCAGCAGTTTGCCCTTGGGAGGGGGCAATCAGCCCCAGCATTTT. This sequence encodes CASSLPLGGGNQPQHF.

This clonotype came up many times. The V gene is TRBV7-3, the J gene TRBJ2-5; 10 nucleotides agree with TRBD2. From germline, CDR1 is SGHTA and CDR2 FQGTGA. Trimming took 3 bases from V and 1 from J; bases not matched to a gene: 2. The CDR3 consists of 15 residues. DNA of the CDR3: TGTGCCAGCAGCTTCCTAGCGGGGGTCCAAGAGACCCAGTACTTC. This codes for CASSFLAGVQETQYF.

V gene TRBV6-2 or TRBV6-3 combines with J gene TRBJ1-1; weak D call: TRBD1 (6 bases). The CDR3 covers 15 residues. CDR1 is MNHEY, CDR2 SVGEGT, per germline. V was pared by 6 bases and J by 4 bases, with 18 bases between. The CDR3: CASRPRDTSITEAFF. DNA for the CDR3: TGTGCCAGCAGGCCTAGGGACACCTCCATCACTGAAGCTTTCTTT.

Ten or more counts support this clonotype. This chain joins TRBV30 and TRBJ1-3, with D unclear. This CDR3 contains 13 residues. V lost 3 bases and J 0 bases, leaving 6 bases between the germline ends. Germline loops: CDR1 GTSNPN, CDR2 SVGIG (reference sequence). The CDR3 spells CAWRVYSGNTIYF. CDR3 nucleotide sequence: TGTGCCTGGAGAGTTTACTCTGGAAACACCATATATTTT.

The gene calls are TRBV12-3 or TRBV12-4 and TRBJ1-2; tentatively, D is TRBD1 (5 bases). Trimming shortened V by 3 bases and J by 8 bases, and 19 bases separated the two germline ends. The CDR3 contains 15 residues. CDR3 loop: CASSFSGGDEGGYTF. The CDR3 coding sequence is TGTGCCAGCAGTTTTAGCGGGGGGGATGAGGGAGGCTACACCTTC.

In its sample, this clonotype was seen many times. This rearrangement joins TRBV9 to TRBJ2-2, with TRBD1 identical over 7 bases. The V gene's germline CDR1 is SGDLS and CDR2 YYNGEE. V lost 0 bases to trimming and J lost 7 bases; unmatched junction nucleotides: 12. The CDR3 totals 17 residues. The CDR3 DNA follows: TGTGCCAGCAGCGTAGAGTCGCAGGGGGATAGGTACGGGGAGCTGTTTTTT. It specifies CASSVESQGDRYGELFF.

This clonotype was seen more than once but under ten times. The genes are TRBV20-1 and TRBJ1-6, with D hard to call. Per the germline V gene, CDR1 is DFQATT and CDR2 is SNEGSKA (reference sequence). The CDR3 loop spans 16 amino acids. The V and J ends lost 2 bases and 6 bases respectively, with 17 bases between them. CDR3 in DNA: TGCAGTGCTAGACCTCAGGAGGGTTTGGGTAATTCACCCCTCCACTTT. Translating gives CSARPQEGLGNSPLHF.